This entry concerns a single T cell receptor (beta chain). Antigen specificity is unknown. The CDR3 covers 12 residues. The V segment lost 8 bases and the J segment 10 bases; nucleotides outside the gene matches: 3. From germline, CDR1 is SNHLY and CDR2 FYNNEI. This sample was taken from a study of cytomegalovirus exposure and HLA in healthy donors. Study results and caveats: V- and J-gene trimming of TCR beta was linked (in a later analysis) to a missense DCLRE1C variant. Presence/absence analyses treated sequencing depth as roughly uniform across donors. More than 150 TCR beta chains were listed as cytomegalovirus-associated. Clonal expansion was found to be greater in HLA-associated TCR beta chains than in equally common others in a later analysis.

Use of 60 Vbeta and 13 Jbeta primers characterized the PCR. Repertoires were generated with immunoSEQ multiplex PCR, while TCRdb's copy carries only in-frame clones and drops some. The sample holds approximately 150,000 clones, approximately 67% seen once. V is TRBV2 and J is TRBJ2-1; 12 bases line up with TRBD2. Sequenced material: PBMCs. The TCR sequence derives from a woman aged 18-29 years in good health and CMV-seropositive. The CDR3 coding sequence is TGTGCCAGCGCTAGCGGGAGGGCCGAGCAGTTCTTC. This translates into CASASGRAEQFF.